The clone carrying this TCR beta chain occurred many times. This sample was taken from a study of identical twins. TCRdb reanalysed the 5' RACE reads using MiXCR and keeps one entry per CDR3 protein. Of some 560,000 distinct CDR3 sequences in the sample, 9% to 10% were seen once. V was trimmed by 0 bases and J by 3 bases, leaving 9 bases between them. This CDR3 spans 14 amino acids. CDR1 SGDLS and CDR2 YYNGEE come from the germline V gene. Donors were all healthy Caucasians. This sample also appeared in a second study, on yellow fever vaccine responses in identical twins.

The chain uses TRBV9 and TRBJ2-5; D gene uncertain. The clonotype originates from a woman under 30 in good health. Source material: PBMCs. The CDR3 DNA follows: TGTGCCAGCAGCGTAGATGGTCTCGAAGAGACCCAGTACTTC. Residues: CASSVDGLEETQYF.